In its sample, the clone carrying this TCR beta chain was seen many times. Its antigen is as yet unknown. Diagnostic assessment was based on clinical symptoms, serum thyroxine and TRAb, thyroid ultrasound and orbital computed tomography. This specimen belongs to a study of T cells in Graves' hyperthyroidism and ophthalmopathy. Losses at the gene ends were 0 bases for V and 4 bases for J; bases not matched to a gene: 11. Germline CDR1 and CDR2: SGDLS and YYNGEE. The length of the CDR3 is 18 residues. RNA transcripts gave rise to amplified TCR beta CDR3 regions. The study used the HTBI primer set for a first-round RT-PCR of the TCR CDR3. TCRdb analysed the multiplex PCR reads with MiXCR anew, one entry per CDR3 protein. The sample comprises 540,000 or so distinct CDR3 sequences, 35% to 55% of which are singletons, and over 15% rests with the top ten. General observations from the study: By a 13 V-J model, ophthalmopathy was set apart from stable hyperthyroidism. Progression to ophthalmopathy was predicted a median of roughly 6.5 months early.

This chain uses TRBV9 with TRBJ2-2; 8 nucleotides line up with TRBD1. The TCR sequence derives from an adult woman with Graves' disease, either hyperthyroidism or ophthalmopathy (not recorded which). The sequenced sample consisted of peripheral blood or thyroid tissue (not recorded which). In nucleotides, the CDR3 is TGTGCCAGCAGCGTAGGCCCAGGGGGCTCGGTAGGCACCGGGGAGCTGTTTTTT. The encoded protein is CASSVGPGGSVGTGELFF.